This T cell receptor (beta chain) was recorded in a study of T cells in Graves' hyperthyroidism and ophthalmopathy. Broader study findings: A median about 7 months before onset, the model predicted ophthalmopathy.

This clonotype was detected many times. Its specificity is unknown. Orbital computed tomography and thyroid ultrasound, together with serum TRAb and thyroxine and clinical symptoms, were used for diagnoses. Amplified TCR beta CDR3 regions derived from RNA transcripts. TCR CDR3 regions were first amplified by RT-PCR with HTBI primers. TCRdb reprocessed the multiplex PCR reads with MiXCR, giving one entry per CDR3 protein. Among over 650,000 distinct CDR3 sequences, 45% were seen once, and the ten largest hold approximately 6.8%. Germline CDR1 reads SNHLY; CDR2 reads FYNNEI. V was shortened by 6 bases and J by 0 bases, with 9 bases between the two germline ends. This CDR3 region has 14 residues.

The source material was peripheral blood or thyroid tissue (not recorded which). The V call is TRBV2, the J call TRBJ1-3, with unresolved D. The sequence was collected from an adult man with Graves' disease, either hyperthyroidism or ophthalmopathy (not recorded which). DNA for the CDR3: TGTGCCAGCAGAAATGACATCTCTGGAAACACCATATATTTT. This codes for CASRNDISGNTIYF.